The 21 T cell receptor beta chains listed next were all sequenced from one sample in a study of blood T cell repertoires in COVID-19. The method was immunoSEQ multiplex PCR; TCRdb's version includes in-frame clones alone and lacks a portion of them. The sample contains more than 95,000 clones, about four fifths of which appear only once. The sample comprised peripheral blood. Receptor source: a human donor in a cohort sampled during active COVID-19.

The chain couples TRBV2 to TRBJ2-2; unclear D gene. Germline CDR1 SNHLY, CDR2 FYNNEI. The CDR3 consists of 15 residues. Trimming removed 1 base from V and 0 bases from J, with 6 bases in between. CDR3 sequence reads: CASSEDTANTGELFF. The CDR3 DNA reads TGTGCCAGCAGTGAAGATACAGCGAACACCGGGGAGCTGTTTTTT.

The J gene is TRBJ2-1, the V gene TRBV6-6, with D hard to call. With 8 bases removed from V and 7 bases from J, the gap between germline ends came to 18 bases. Germline CDR1 reads MNHNY; CDR2 reads SVGAGI (reference sequence). The length of the CDR3 is 14 residues. The CDR3 region has the DNA TGTGCCAGCTCTTTTCGGTCGCTGCGGAATGAGCAGTTCTTC. This sequence encodes CASSFRSLRNEQFF.

The chain joins TRBV12-5 to TRBJ1-1; the D is unclear. This CDR3 spans 14 amino acids. Trimming pared 4 bases from V and 3 bases from J, leaving 12 bases between. Germline-derived CDR1 and CDR2 are LGHNT and FRNRAP. Written as DNA, the CDR3 is TGTGCTAGTGGTTCATGGGGAGTTTACACTGAAGCTTTCTTT. Translated, it gives CASGSWGVYTEAFF.

The chain uses TRBV7-3 and TRBJ2-1; D call uncertain. The V gene lost 0 bases and the J gene lost 5 bases, with 2 bases spanning the gap. The germline CDR1 and CDR2 sequences are SGHTA and FQGTGA. The CDR3 extends over 12 amino acids. The CDR3 loop is CASSLTNNEQFF. The CDR3 DNA follows: TGTGCCAGCAGCTTAACTAACAATGAGCAGTTCTTC.

This clone came up once. The chain uses TRBV3-1 (or the pseudogene TRBV3-2) and TRBJ2-3, with D possibly being TRBD2 (6 bases). The V end lost 4 bases, the J end lost 4 bases, and 15 bases lay between the germline ends. Germline loops: CDR1 LGHDT, CDR2 YNNKEL (reference sequence). There are 15 residues in the CDR3. In DNA form, the CDR3 reads TGTGCCAGCAGCCCGGGACTCCCTCGGTCAGATACGCAGTATTTT. This sequence encodes CASSPGLPRSDTQYF.

The chain combines TRBV7-8 with TRBJ2-6, with no clear D. V shed 5 bases and J shed 2 bases, with 13 bases lying between them. Germline V gene lookup returns CDR1 SGHVS and CDR2 FQNEAQ. The CDR3 has 16 amino acids. The CDR3 loop reads CASSPVRVPGANVLTF. CDR3 bases: TGTGCCAGCAGCCCCGTAAGAGTCCCTGGGGCCAACGTCCTGACTTTC.

V and J are TRBV7-3 and TRBJ2-7, with 8 nucleotides matching TRBD2. CDR1 is SGHTA and CDR2 is FQGTGA in the germline V gene. The CDR3 totals 16 residues. The V and J ends lost 1 base and 7 bases, in that order; junction bases with no gene match: 12. The CDR3 here is CASSLMGGGTQEEQYF. CDR3 nucleotide sequence: TGTGCCAGCAGCTTAATGGGCGGGGGGACCCAGGAAGAGCAGTACTTC.

This chain joins TRBV9 and TRBJ2-7; TRBD1 matches 8 bases. Trimming removed 0 bases from V and 4 bases from J; junction bases left unmatched: 6. Germline CDR1 SGDLS, CDR2 YYNGEE. This CDR3 spans 15 amino acids. CDR3 DNA: TGTGCCAGCAGCGTAGGTGACAGGGGACCTTACGAGCAGTACTTC. Translating gives CASSVGDRGPYEQYF.

The chain employs TRBV5-4 and TRBJ1-6, with D unclear. Germline CDR1 reads SGHNT; CDR2 reads YYREEE (reference sequence). The CDR3 is made up of 15 amino acids. Trimming shortened V by 0 bases and J by 0 bases, and 4 bases separated the two germline ends. The CDR3: CASSLAGSYNSPLHF. The CDR3 region has the DNA TGTGCCAGCAGCTTGGCCGGCTCCTATAATTCACCCCTCCACTTT.

The DNA of the CDR3 is TGTGCCAGCAGTTTATTTCCCCCTCGGACAGGGACATACAATCAGCCCCAGCATTTT. Translation: CASSLFPPRTGTYNQPQHF. The V gene is TRBV27, the J gene TRBJ1-5; the match to TRBD1 covers 8 bases. J gave up 3 bases and V 1 base, and 14 bases lay outside the gene matches. Germline-derived CDR1 and CDR2 are MNHEY and SMNVEV (reference sequence). This CDR3 has 19 amino acids.

The chain has TRBV18 and TRBJ2-3; 9 bases are a match to TRBD2. The junction had 6 bases not matched to a gene; V was cut back by 3 bases and J by 2 bases. The CDR3 is made up of 16 amino acids. The V gene's germline CDR1 is KGHSH and CDR2 LQKENI. The CDR3 reads CASSPISGGATDTQYF. The CDR3 coding sequence is TGTGCCAGCTCACCGATTAGCGGGGGAGCCACAGATACGCAGTATTTT.

This chain links TRBV6-1 with TRBJ2-5; D unclear. Trimming left V 3 bases short and J 2 bases short, with 7 bases between. Germline V gene data show CDR1 as MNHNS and CDR2 as SASEGT. The CDR3 runs 13 residues. CDR3 amino acids: CASSDWRQETQYF. Written as DNA, the CDR3 is TGTGCCAGCAGTGATTGGAGACAAGAGACCCAGTACTTC.

The chain couples TRBV28 to TRBJ2-3; weak D call: TRBD2 (6 bases). The CDR3 is 16 residues long. CDR1 is MDHEN, CDR2 SYDVKM, per germline. V lost 2 bases to trimming and J lost 4 bases, with 16 bases between them. The CDR3 coding sequence is TGTGCCAGCAGTTTAGCTTGGGCAGGAGGGGCAGATACGCAGTATTTT. This codes for CASSLAWAGGADTQYF. The variable domain in full, completed from reference TRBV28 and TRBJ2-3, reads DVKVTQSSRYLVKRTGEKVFLECVQDMDHENMFWYRQDPGLGLRLIYFSYDVKMKEKGDIPEGYSVSREKKERFSLILESASTNQTSMYLCASSLAWAGGADTQYFGPGTRLTVL.

The chain combines TRBV5-4 with TRBJ1-2; 8 nucleotides line up with TRBD1. This CDR3 comprises 13 residues. The V segment lost 2 bases and the J segment 7 bases; nucleotides outside the gene matches: 4. The germline gives CDR1 SGHNT, CDR2 YYREEE (reference sequence). The CDR3 DNA is TGTGCCAGCAGCTTATCAGGGGGCCTTGGCTACACCTTC. Its translation: CASSLSGGLGYTF.

This sequence joins TRBV18 and TRBJ2-5; TRBD1 aligns across 7 bases. CDR3 length equals 14 residues. Germline-derived CDR1 and CDR2 are KGHSH and LQKENI. Trimming at V came to 6 bases and at J to 5 bases, leaving 9 bases not matched to a gene. CDR3 sequence (DNA): TGTGCCAGCTCCCGAGAGGGGGCGAGGGAGACCCAGTACTTC. Its protein product is CASSREGARETQYF. Variable domain in full (rest from reference TRBV18 and TRBJ2-5): NAGVMQNPRHLVRRRGQEARLRCSPMKGHSHVYWYRQLPEEGLKFMVYLQKENIIDESGMPKERFSAEFPKEGPSILRIQQVVRGDSAAYFCASSREGARETQYFGPGTRLLVL.

V and J are TRBV19 and TRBJ1-6; D call uncertain. The CDR3 is 12 residues long. Trimming stripped 9 bases from V and 6 bases from J, with 9 bases between. Germline CDR1 is LNHDA and CDR2 is SQIVND (reference sequence). The CDR3 sequence: CASGTGNSPLHF. The CDR3 nucleotides read TGTGCCAGCGGAACGGGTAATTCACCCCTCCACTTT.

V usage is TRBV12-5 and J usage is TRBJ1-5; D not certain. The CDR3 consists of 15 residues. V lost 1 base and J 1 base, leaving 8 bases between the germline ends. The germline CDR1 and CDR2 sequences are LGHNT and FRNRAP. CDR3 loop: CASGLGESSNQPQHF. For the CDR3, the DNA is TGTGCTAGTGGTTTGGGGGAGTCGAGCAATCAGCCCCAGCATTTT.

This clone was observed a few times. The chain recombines TRBV7-2 with TRBJ2-1; D is perhaps TRBD1 (5 bases). The CDR3 is 15 amino acids. CDR1 is SGHTA and CDR2 is FQGNSA in the germline V gene. The germline V and J ends were trimmed by 5 bases and 0 bases, with 11 bases remaining between them. DNA of the CDR3: TGTGCCAGCAGCCAGGGCACTCCCTCCTACAATGAGCAGTTCTTC. Its protein is CASSQGTPSYNEQFF.

This clone showed up just a few times. This chain joins TRBV5-1 and TRBJ2-2; possible D gene TRBD2, 7 bases. The CDR3 is 16 residues long. V lost 3 bases and J 0 bases, leaving 12 bases between the germline ends. Per germline, CDR1 SGHRS and CDR2 YFSETQ. CDR3: CASSSGGGANTGELFF. In DNA, the CDR3 is TGCGCCAGCAGCTCTGGAGGGGGGGCGAACACCGGGGAGCTGTTTTTT.

This clone was detected once. The chain carries TRBV9 and TRBJ1-6, with D perhaps TRBD1 (5 bases). Germline V gene data show CDR1 as SGDLS and CDR2 as YYNGEE. V was clipped by 0 bases and J by 10 bases, with 17 bases between them. This CDR3 has 16 residues. The CDR3 DNA sequence: TGTGCCAGCAGCGTAGATGTGGGCAAGGGGAAATCACCCCTCCACTTT. Its translation is CASSVDVGKGKSPLHF.

The CDR3: CASTYPAKRQFF. As DNA, the CDR3 is TGTGCCAGCACTTATCCGGCTAAGCGGCAGTTCTTC. The chain uses TRBV12-3 or TRBV12-4 and TRBJ2-1; D gene unclear. The CDR3 is 12 residues long. Trimming left V 7 bases short and J 12 bases short, with 16 bases between.